This TCR beta chain is from a study of OX40 agonist ivuxolimab in advanced cancers. Study-level information: Ivuxolimab was administered intravenously to patients at 0.01 to 10 mg/kg every 2 weeks. A mean age of about 56 years, range about 20 to 85, was recorded, and more than 80% were male. Study-level findings and limits: CD8+ T cells were the subset that, on average, had more expanded clones than CD4+.

Note on this clone: What it binds is unknown.

Germline assignment: CDR1 MNHNY and CDR2 SVGAGI (reference sequence). This CDR3 is built from 15 residues. V dropped 7 bases and J dropped 5 bases, with 20 bases sitting between them. Generated by immunoSEQ multiplex PCR, the TCRdb table keeps only in-frame clones and is missing some. The sample lists some 45,000 clones, around 89% occurring once. V and J are TRBV6-6 and TRBJ1-1; perhaps TRBD1 as D (6 bases). Here the sequenced sample was CD4+ or CD8+ T cells sorted from blood, taken in a trial of the OX40 agonist ivuxolimab. This TCR came from an adult with an advanced solid tumor such as melanoma, head and neck, liver or kidney cancer. The CDR3 region has the DNA TGTGCCAGCATTTTCCCGGGGGCCCGGGGTACTGAAGCTTTCTTT. It yields the protein CASIFPGARGTEAFF.